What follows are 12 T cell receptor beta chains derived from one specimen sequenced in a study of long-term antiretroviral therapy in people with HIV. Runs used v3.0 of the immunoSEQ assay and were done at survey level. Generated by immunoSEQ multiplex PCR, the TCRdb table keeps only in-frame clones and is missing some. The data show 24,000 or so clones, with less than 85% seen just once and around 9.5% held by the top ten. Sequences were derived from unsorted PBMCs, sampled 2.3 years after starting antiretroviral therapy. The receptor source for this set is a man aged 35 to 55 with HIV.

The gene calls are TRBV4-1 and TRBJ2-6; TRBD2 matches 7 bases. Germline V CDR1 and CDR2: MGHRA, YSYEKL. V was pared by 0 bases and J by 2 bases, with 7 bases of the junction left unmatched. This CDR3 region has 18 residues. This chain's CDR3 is CASSQDRWGGAGANVLTF. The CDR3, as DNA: TGCGCCAGCAGCCAAGATCGATGGGGGGGGGCTGGGGCCAACGTCCTGACTTTC.

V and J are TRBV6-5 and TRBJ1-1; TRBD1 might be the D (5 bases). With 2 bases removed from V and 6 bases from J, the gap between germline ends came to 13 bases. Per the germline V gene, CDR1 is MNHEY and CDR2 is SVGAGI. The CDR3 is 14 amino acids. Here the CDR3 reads CASSYHRSGSEAFF. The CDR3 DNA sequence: TGTGCCAGCAGTTACCACAGGTCGGGGTCTGAAGCTTTCTTT.

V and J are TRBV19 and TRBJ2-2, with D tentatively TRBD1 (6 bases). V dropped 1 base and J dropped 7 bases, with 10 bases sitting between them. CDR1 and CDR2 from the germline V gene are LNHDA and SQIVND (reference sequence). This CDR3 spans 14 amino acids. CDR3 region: CASSIGRTVGELFF. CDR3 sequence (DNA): TGTGCCAGTAGTATAGGCCGGACAGTCGGGGAGCTGTTTTTT.

The CDR3 protein is CASRTGGTGANEKLFF. The CDR3 nucleotides are TGTGCCAGCAGAACGGGCGGGACAGGGGCCAATGAAAAACTGTTTTTT. The rearrangement links TRBV2 to TRBJ1-4; 10 bases map to TRBD1. Germline V gives CDR1 SNHLY, CDR2 FYNNEI. The CDR3 runs 16 residues. J gave up 5 bases and V 6 bases, and 9 bases lay outside the gene matches.

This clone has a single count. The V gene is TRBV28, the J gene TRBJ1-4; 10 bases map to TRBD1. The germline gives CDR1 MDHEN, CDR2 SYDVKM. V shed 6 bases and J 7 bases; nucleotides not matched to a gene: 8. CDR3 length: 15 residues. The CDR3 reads CASRTGGPASEKLFF. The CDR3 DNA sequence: TGTGCCAGCAGGACAGGGGGCCCGGCATCTGAAAAACTGTTTTTT.

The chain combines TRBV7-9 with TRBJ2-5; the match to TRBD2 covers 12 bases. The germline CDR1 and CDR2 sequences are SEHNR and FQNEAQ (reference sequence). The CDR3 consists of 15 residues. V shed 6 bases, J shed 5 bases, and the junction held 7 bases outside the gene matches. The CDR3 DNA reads TGTGCCAGCAGGCCTAGCGGGAGGGGAGGGGAGACCCAGTACTTC. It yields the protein CASRPSGRGGETQYF.

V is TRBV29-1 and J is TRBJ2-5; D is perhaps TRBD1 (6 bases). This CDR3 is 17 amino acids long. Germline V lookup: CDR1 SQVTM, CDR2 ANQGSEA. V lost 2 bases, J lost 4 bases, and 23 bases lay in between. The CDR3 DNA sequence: TGCAGCGTTGAACCCCCCAGGGGATCCTTTGGGGGAGAGACCCAGTACTTC. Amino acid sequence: CSVEPPRGSFGGETQYF.

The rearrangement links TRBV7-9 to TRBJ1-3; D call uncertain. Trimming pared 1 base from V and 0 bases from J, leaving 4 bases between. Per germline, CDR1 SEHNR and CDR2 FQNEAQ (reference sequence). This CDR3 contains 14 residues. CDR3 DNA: TGTGCCAGCAGCTTAGGACCCTCTGGAAACACCATATATTTT. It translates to CASSLGPSGNTIYF. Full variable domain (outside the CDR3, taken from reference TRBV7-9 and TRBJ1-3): DTGVSQNPRHKITKRGQNVTFRCDPISEHNRLYWYRQTLGQGPEFLTYFQNEAQLEKSRLLSDRFSAERPKGSFSTLEIQRTEQGDSAMYLCASSLGPSGNTIYFGEGSWLTVV.

DNA for the CDR3: TGCAGCGTTGTAGGGGGATTCGGGGTGGACGAGCAGTACTTC. Translation: CSVVGGFGVDEQYF. The genes are TRBV29-1 and TRBJ2-7; possibly TRBD1 for D (6 bases). Germline CDR1 SQVTM, CDR2 ANQGSEA. V was clipped by 4 bases and J by 5 bases, with 18 bases between them. The CDR3 extends over 14 amino acids.

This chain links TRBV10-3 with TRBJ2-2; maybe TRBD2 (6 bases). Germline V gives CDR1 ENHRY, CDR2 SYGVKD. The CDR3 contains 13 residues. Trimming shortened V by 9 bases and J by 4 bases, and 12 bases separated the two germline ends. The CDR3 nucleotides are TGTGCCATTGGAGGGGAACTCACCGGGGAGCTGTTTTTT. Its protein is CAIGGELTGELFF.

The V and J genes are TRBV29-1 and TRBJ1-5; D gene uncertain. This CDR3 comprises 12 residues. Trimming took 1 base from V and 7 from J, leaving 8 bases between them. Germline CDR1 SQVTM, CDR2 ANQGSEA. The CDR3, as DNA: TGCAGCGTTGAAGGGCCGGGACAGCCCCAGCATTTT. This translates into CSVEGPGQPQHF.

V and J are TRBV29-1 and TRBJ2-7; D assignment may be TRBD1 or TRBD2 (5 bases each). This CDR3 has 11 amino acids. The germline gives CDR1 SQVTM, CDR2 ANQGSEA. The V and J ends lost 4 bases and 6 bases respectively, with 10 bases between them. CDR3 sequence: CSVVKGSEQYF. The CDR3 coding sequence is TGCAGCGTTGTTAAGGGGAGCGAGCAGTACTTC.